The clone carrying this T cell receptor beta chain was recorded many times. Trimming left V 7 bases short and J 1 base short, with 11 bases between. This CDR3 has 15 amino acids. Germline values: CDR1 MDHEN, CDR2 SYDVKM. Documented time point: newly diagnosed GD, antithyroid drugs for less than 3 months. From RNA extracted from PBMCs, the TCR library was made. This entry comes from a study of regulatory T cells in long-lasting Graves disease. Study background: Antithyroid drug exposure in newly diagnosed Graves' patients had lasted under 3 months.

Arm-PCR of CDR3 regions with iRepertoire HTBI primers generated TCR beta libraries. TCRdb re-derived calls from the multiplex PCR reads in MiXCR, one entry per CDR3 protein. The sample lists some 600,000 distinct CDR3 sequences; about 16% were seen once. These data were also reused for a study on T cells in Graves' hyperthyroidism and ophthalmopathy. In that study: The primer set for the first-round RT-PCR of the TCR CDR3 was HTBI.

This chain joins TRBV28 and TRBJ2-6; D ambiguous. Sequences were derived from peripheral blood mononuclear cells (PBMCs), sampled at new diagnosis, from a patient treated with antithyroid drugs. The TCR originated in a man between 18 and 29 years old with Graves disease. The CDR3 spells CASTLKGSGANVLTF. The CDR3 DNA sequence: TGTGCCAGCACTCTAAAGGGATCTGGGGCCAACGTCCTGACTTTC.